The clone carrying this TCR beta chain has only a few counts. The antigen remains unidentified. The sample originates from a study of cytomegalovirus exposure and HLA in healthy donors. Overall study results and limits: Listed as cytomegalovirus-associated were over 150 TCR beta chains. Rarity marked most TCR sequences, yet some public TCRs occurred in many donors. In all likelihood, a cluster of highly shared sequence variants was a sequencing artifact.

Germline V gives CDR1 SGHNT, CDR2 YYREEE (reference sequence). J gave up 4 bases and V 0 bases, and 0 bases lay outside the gene matches. The CDR3 runs to 13 residues. PCR was performed using 60 Vbeta and 13 Jbeta primers. Some clones are missing from TCRdb's copy, which holds only in-frame ones; the method was immunoSEQ multiplex PCR. The table records about 140,000 clones, around 70% of them present only once. This clonotype was sampled from a woman aged 30 to 39 in good health and CMV-seronegative. The rearrangement joins TRBV5-4 to TRBJ2-5, with 7 bases identical to TRBD1. Sequenced sample: PBMCs. The CDR3 region is CASSLDRGETQYF. DNA of the CDR3: TGTGCCAGCAGCTTGGACAGGGGAGAGACCCAGTACTTC.